This T cell receptor (beta chain) was captured in a study of cytomegalovirus exposure and HLA in healthy donors. Trimming removed 3 bases at V and 4 bases at J, with 15 bases between. The germline CDR1 and CDR2 sequences are GTSNPN and SVGIG (reference sequence). The length of the CDR3 is 14 residues. The PCR contained 60 Vbeta and 13 Jbeta primers. This table comes from immunoSEQ multiplex PCR, and its TCRdb copy is limited to in-frame clones, with some not included. The sample shows 120,000 or so clones, roughly two thirds of them seen only once. The sequence was collected from a young man in good health and CMV-seropositive. This chain uses TRBV30 with TRBJ2-5; D possibly corresponds to TRBD2 (6 bases). Source material: PBMCs. The CDR3 loop reads CAWRPEGWRETQYF. DNA of the CDR3: TGTGCCTGGAGGCCGGAGGGATGGAGAGAGACCCAGTACTTC.